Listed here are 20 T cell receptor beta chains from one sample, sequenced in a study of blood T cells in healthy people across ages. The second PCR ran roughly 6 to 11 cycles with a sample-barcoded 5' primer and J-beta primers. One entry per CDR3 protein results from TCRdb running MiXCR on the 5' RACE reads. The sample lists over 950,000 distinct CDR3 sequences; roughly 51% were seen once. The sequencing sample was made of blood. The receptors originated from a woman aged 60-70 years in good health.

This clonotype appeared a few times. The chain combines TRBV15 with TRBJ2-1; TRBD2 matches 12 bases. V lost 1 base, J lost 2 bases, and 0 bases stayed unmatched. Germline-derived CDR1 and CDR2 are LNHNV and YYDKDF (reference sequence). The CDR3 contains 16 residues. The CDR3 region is CATSRGLAGAYNEQFF. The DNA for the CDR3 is TGTGCCACCAGCAGAGGACTAGCGGGGGCCTACAATGAGCAGTTCTTC.

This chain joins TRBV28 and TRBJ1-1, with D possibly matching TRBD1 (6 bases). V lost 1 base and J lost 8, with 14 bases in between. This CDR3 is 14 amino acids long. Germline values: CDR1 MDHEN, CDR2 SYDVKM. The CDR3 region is CASSLYLKGGEAFF. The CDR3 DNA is TGTGCCAGCAGTTTATACCTGAAAGGGGGGGAAGCTTTCTTT.

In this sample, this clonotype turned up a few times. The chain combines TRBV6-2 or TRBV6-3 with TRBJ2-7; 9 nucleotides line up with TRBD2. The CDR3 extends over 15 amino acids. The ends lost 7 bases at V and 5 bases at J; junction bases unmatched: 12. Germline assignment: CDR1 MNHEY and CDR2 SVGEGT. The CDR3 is CASTSYSGRSNEQYF. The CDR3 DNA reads TGTGCCAGCACCTCATATAGCGGGAGATCGAACGAGCAGTACTTC.

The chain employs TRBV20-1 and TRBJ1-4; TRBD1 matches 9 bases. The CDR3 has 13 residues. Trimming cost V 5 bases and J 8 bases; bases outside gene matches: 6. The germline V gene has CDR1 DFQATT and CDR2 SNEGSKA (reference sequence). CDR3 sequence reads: CSAPGTGREKLFF. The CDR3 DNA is TGCAGTGCTCCCGGGACAGGGAGGGAAAAACTGTTTTTT.

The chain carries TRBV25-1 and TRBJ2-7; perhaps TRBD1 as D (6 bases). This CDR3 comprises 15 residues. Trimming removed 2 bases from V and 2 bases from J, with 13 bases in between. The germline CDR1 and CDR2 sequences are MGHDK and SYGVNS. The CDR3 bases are TGTGCCAGCAGTGAACACACGGACAGAACCTACGAGCAGTACTTC. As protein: CASSEHTDRTYEQYF.

The chain's CDR3 is CASSLRQAGSKNIQYF. Written as DNA, the CDR3 is TGTGCCAGCAGTTTGCGGCAGGCAGGGAGCAAAAACATTCAGTACTTC. This chain joins TRBV28 and TRBJ2-4, with D perhaps being TRBD1 or TRBD2 (5 bases each). V shed 3 bases and J shed 3 bases, with 15 bases lying between them. CDR1 is MDHEN, CDR2 SYDVKM, per germline. The CDR3 contains 16 residues.

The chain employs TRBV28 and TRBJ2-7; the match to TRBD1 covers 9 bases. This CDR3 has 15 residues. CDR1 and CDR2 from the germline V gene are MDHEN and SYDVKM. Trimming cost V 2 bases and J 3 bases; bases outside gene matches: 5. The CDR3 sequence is CASSLRVGQGYEQYF. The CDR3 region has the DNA TGTGCCAGCAGTTTAAGGGTGGGACAGGGCTACGAGCAGTACTTC. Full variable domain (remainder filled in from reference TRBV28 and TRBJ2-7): DVKVTQSSRYLVKRTGEKVFLECVQDMDHENMFWYRQDPGLGLRLIYFSYDVKMKEKGDIPEGYSVSREKKERFSLILESASTNQTSMYLCASSLRVGQGYEQYFGPGTRLTVT.

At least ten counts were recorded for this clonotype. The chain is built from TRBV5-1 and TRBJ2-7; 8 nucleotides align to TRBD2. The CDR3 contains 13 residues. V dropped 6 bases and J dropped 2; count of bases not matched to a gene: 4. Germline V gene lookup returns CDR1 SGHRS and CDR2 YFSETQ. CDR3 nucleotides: TGCGCCAGCACCCGAGCGGGGGCCTACGAGCAGTACTTC. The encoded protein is CASTRAGAYEQYF.

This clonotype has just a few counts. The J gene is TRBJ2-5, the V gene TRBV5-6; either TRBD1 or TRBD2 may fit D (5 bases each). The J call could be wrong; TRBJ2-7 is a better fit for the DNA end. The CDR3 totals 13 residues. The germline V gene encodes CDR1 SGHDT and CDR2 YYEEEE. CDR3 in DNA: TGTGCCAGCAGCTTGGGAGGGGTAAACGAGCAGTACTTC. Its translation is CASSLGGVNEQYF.

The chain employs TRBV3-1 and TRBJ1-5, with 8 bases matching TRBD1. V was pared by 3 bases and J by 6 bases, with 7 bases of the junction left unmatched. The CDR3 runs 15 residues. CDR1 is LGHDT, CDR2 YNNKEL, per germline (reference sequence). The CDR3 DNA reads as TGTGCCAGCAGCCAGGATACAGGGGGGGGTCAGCCCCAGCATTTT. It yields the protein CASSQDTGGGQPQHF. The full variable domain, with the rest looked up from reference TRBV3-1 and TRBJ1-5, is DTAVSQTPKYLVTQMGNDKSIKCEQNLGHDTMYWYKQDSKKFLKIMFSYNNKELIINETVPNRFSPKSPDKAHLNLHINSLELGDSAVYFCASSQDTGGGQPQHFGDGTRLSIL.

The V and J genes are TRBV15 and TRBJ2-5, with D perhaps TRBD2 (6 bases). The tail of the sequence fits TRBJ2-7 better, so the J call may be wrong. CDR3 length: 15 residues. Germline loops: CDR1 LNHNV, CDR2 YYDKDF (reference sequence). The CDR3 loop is CATSRDTGRRDEQYF. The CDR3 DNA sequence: TGTGCCACCAGCAGAGATACCGGGAGACGGGACGAGCAGTACTTC.

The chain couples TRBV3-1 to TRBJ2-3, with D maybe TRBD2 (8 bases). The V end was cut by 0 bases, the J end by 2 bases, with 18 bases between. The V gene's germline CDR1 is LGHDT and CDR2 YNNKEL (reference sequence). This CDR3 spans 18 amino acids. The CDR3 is CASSQDHGSGTVTDTQYF. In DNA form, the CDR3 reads TGTGCCAGCAGCCAAGATCATGGTAGCGGGACAGTCACAGATACGCAGTATTTT.

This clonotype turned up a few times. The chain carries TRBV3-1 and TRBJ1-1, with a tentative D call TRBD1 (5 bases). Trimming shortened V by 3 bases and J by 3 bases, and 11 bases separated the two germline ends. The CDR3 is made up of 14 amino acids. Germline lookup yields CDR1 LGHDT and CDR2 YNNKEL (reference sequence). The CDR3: CASSHSGRDTEAFF. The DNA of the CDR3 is TGTGCCAGCAGCCACTCAGGGCGGGACACTGAAGCTTTCTTT.

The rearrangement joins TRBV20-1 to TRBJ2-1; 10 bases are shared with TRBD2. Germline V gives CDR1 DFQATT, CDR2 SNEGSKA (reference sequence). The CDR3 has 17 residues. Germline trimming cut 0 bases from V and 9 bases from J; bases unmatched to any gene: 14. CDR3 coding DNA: TGCAGTGCTAGAGATTTTAACGGAGCGGGAGGGAATGGTGAGCAGTTCTTC. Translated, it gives CSARDFNGAGGNGEQFF.

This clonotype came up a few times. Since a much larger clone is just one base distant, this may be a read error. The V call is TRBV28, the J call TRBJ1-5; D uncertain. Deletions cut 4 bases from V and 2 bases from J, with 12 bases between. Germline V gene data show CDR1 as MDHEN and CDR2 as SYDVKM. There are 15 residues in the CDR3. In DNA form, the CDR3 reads TGTGCCAGCAGTTGGAGGCAGTTGGGCAATCAGCCCCAGCATTTT. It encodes CASSWRQLGNQPQHF.

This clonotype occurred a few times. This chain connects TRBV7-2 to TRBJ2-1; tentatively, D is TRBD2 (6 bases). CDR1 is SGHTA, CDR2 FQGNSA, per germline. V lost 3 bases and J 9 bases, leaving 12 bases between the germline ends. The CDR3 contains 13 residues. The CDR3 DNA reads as TGTGCCAGCAGCTTGAGACTAGAGAGTGAGCAGTTCTTC. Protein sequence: CASSLRLESEQFF.

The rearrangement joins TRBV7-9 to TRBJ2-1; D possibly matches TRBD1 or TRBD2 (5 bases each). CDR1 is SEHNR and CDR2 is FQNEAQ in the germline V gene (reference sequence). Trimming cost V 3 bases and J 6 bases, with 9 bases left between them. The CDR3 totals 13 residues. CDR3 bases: TGTGCCAGCAGCTTTCCGGGGACCAATGAGCAGTTCTTC. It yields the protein CASSFPGTNEQFF.

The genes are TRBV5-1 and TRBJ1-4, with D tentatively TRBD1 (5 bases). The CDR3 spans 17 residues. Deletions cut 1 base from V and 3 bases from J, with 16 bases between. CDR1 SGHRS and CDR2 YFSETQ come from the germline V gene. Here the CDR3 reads CASSLRAGNAANEKLFF. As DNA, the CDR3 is TGCGCCAGCAGCTTGAGGGCAGGGAACGCGGCTAATGAAAAACTGTTTTTT.

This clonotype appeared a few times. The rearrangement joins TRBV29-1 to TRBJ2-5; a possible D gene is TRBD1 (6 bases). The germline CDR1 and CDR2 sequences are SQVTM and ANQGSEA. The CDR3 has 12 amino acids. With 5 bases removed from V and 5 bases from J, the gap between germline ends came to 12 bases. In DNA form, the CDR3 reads TGCAGCGTTCGTACAGGGCTGGAGACCCAGTACTTC. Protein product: CSVRTGLETQYF.

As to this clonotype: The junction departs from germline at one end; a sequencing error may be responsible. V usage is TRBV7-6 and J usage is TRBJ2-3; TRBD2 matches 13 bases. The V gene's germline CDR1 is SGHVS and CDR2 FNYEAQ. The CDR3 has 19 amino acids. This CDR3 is CASSLPPTSGRDPSDTQYF. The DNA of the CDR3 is TGTGCCAGCAGCTTGCCCCCTACTAGCGGGAGGGATCCTTCAGATACGCAGTATTTC.